The 23 T cell receptor beta chains below come from one sample, sequenced in a study of identical twins. TCRdb itself ran the 5' RACE reads through MiXCR, one entry per CDR3 protein. The table has around 550,000 distinct CDR3 sequences, roughly 15% seen once. In addition, the sample was reused for a study of yellow fever vaccine responses in identical twins.

The sample taken for sequencing was CD4+ T cells sorted from blood. The source is a woman younger than 30 in good health.

In this sample, this clonotype turned up a few times. The chain links TRBV12-3 or TRBV12-4 to TRBJ2-1; the match to TRBD1 covers 8 bases. The length of the CDR3 is 16 residues. Losses at the gene ends were 3 bases for V and 9 bases for J; bases not matched to a gene: 13. CDR3 in amino acids: CASSFLGPGGLGEQFF. CDR3 sequence (DNA): TGTGCCAGCAGTTTTTTGGGGCCAGGGGGCCTCGGTGAGCAGTTCTTC.

The CDR3 sequence: CATARGGAGGTGELFF. The CDR3 nucleotides read TGTGCCACCGCAAGGGGTGGAGCGGGGGGCACCGGGGAGCTGTTTTTT. The chain combines TRBV24-1 with TRBJ2-2; 9 bases are a match to TRBD2. Germline V CDR1 and CDR2: KGHDR, SFDVKD. The CDR3 covers 16 residues. Losses at the gene ends were 9 bases for V and 4 bases for J; bases not matched to a gene: 11.

The V call is TRBV10-3, the J call TRBJ1-1; 9 bases fit TRBD1. Unmatched junction bases numbered 5, after V lost 2 bases and J lost 7 bases. Germline lookup yields CDR1 ENHRY and CDR2 SYGVKD. The CDR3 totals 14 residues. The CDR3 is CAISEGQGFGEAFF. In DNA, the CDR3 is TGTGCCATCAGTGAGGGACAGGGGTTCGGTGAAGCTTTCTTT.

Here the CDR3 DNA reads TGTGCCACCAGTGATACTGGTGGGGGGGCCTCCTACAATGAGCAGTTCTTC. Its protein is CATSDTGGGASYNEQFF. The chain employs TRBV24-1 and TRBJ2-1, with D possibly TRBD2 on 7 matching bases. The ends were cut back, 3 bases at V and 0 bases at J, with 14 bases in the middle. Germline CDR1 reads KGHDR; CDR2 reads SFDVKD. CDR3 length: 17 amino acids.

The sample holds a few counts of this clonotype. The J gene is TRBJ2-7, the V gene TRBV10-3, with a weak D call TRBD2 (6 bases). Germline CDR1 ENHRY, CDR2 SYGVKD. V was shortened by 6 bases and J by 4 bases, with 16 bases between the two germline ends. The CDR3 totals 14 residues. In DNA, the CDR3 is TGTGCCATCAGCCTGGCGGGCGGGGCGTACGAGCAGTACTTC. Protein sequence: CAISLAGGAYEQYF.

The chain has TRBV6-1 and TRBJ2-1, with TRBD2 identical over 7 bases. This CDR3 region has 15 residues. Losses at the gene ends were 7 bases for V and 7 bases for J; bases not matched to a gene: 13. Germline V gene lookup returns CDR1 MNHNS and CDR2 SASEGT. The CDR3, as DNA: TGTGCCAGCACCCCTCTAGCGGACCCCCGGAATGAGCAGTTCTTC. As protein: CASTPLADPRNEQFF.

This clonotype was counted a few times. The chain joins TRBV19 to TRBJ2-1, with D hard to call. CDR3 length: 13 amino acids. V dropped 1 base and J dropped 9 bases, with 10 bases sitting between them. Germline lookup yields CDR1 LNHDA and CDR2 SQIVND (reference sequence). The CDR3 loop is CASSIVSSGEQFF. The CDR3 DNA reads as TGTGCCAGTAGTATAGTTAGCTCCGGTGAGCAGTTCTTC.

The chain recombines TRBV5-1 with TRBJ2-4; D remains unclear. Between the trimmed V and J ends, which lost 0 bases and 0 bases, there was a span of 19 bases. Germline V gene lookup returns CDR1 SGHRS and CDR2 YFSETQ. CDR3 length equals 19 residues. The CDR3 DNA follows: TGCGCCAGCAGCTTGGTATCCCCCACCGCGGCCTTAGCCAAAAACATTCAGTACTTC. Its protein product is CASSLVSPTAALAKNIQYF.

The gene calls are TRBV20-1 and TRBJ2-1; the D gene is possibly TRBD2 (6 bases). This CDR3 spans 15 amino acids. The germline V and J ends were trimmed by 1 base and 5 bases, with 15 bases remaining between them. Germline CDR1 and CDR2: DFQATT and SNEGSKA (reference sequence). CDR3 sequence: CSARGFAGLHNEQFF. CDR3 nucleotide sequence: TGCAGTGCTAGAGGTTTCGCAGGACTACACAATGAGCAGTTCTTC.

This chain uses TRBV6-5 with TRBJ1-1; 7 bases are a match to TRBD1. The CDR3 is made up of 12 amino acids. Trimming at V came to 5 bases and at J to 8 bases, leaving 5 bases not matched to a gene. Germline assignment: CDR1 MNHEY and CDR2 SVGAGI. The CDR3 DNA sequence: TGTGCCAGCAGTACCCCGGGACAGGAAGCTTTCTTT. Translated: CASSTPGQEAFF.

This clonotype occurred a few times. The gene calls are TRBV29-1 and TRBJ2-3; no definite D call. This CDR3 spans 14 amino acids. The germline V gene has CDR1 SQVTM and CDR2 ANQGSEA. V was cut by 5 bases and J by 2 bases, with 14 bases left in between. CDR3 sequence reads: CSVSATFLTDTQYF. CDR3 nucleotides: TGCAGCGTTTCGGCAACTTTTCTCACAGATACGCAGTATTTT.

This clonotype was recorded a few times. CDR3 bases: TGTGCCATCAGTGAGTCGGCGGGATTAGGAAACATTCAGTACTTC. This sequence encodes CAISESAGLGNIQYF. The gene calls are TRBV10-3 and TRBJ2-4, with D possibly being TRBD2 (6 bases). The germline V gene encodes CDR1 ENHRY and CDR2 SYGVKD. This CDR3 spans 15 amino acids. V was clipped by 0 bases and J by 6 bases, with 12 bases between them.

For the CDR3, the DNA is TGTGCCAGCAGTTGGAGACACTCCCTCTCCTACGAGCAGTACGTC. This translates into CASSWRHSLSYEQYV. The V gene is TRBV28, the J gene TRBJ2-7; D gene unclear. V shed 4 bases and J shed 0 bases, with 13 bases lying between them. Germline values: CDR1 MDHEN, CDR2 SYDVKM. The CDR3 totals 15 residues.

The genes are TRBV5-4 and TRBJ1-2; D gene unclear. The V gene's germline CDR1 is SGHNT and CDR2 YYREEE (reference sequence). The CDR3 has 14 residues. V shed 2 bases and J shed 2 bases, with 10 bases lying between them. CDR3 in amino acids: CASSFRLENYGYTF. The CDR3 bases are TGTGCCAGCAGCTTTAGGTTGGAAAACTATGGCTACACCTTC. Looking up the rest from reference TRBV5-4 and TRBJ1-2 gives the full variable domain: ETGVTQSPTHLIKTRGQQVTLRCSSQSGHNTVSWYQQALGQGPQFIFQYYREEENGRGNFPPRFSGLQFPNYSSELNVNALELDDSALYLCASSFRLENYGYTFGSGTRLTVV.

The J gene is TRBJ2-1, the V gene TRBV18; tentative D call: TRBD2 (6 bases). CDR1 KGHSH and CDR2 LQKENI come from the germline V gene. The CDR3 is 15 residues long. The ends were cut back, 0 bases at V and 9 bases at J, with 15 bases in the middle. In DNA, the CDR3 is TGTGCCAGCTCACCACCCGGGCGGGGAGAGGTTGAGCAGTTCTTC. It yields the protein CASSPPGRGEVEQFF.

This clonotype was found a few times. The V call is TRBV2, the J call TRBJ1-3; no clear D gene. This CDR3 region has 12 residues. Germline V gives CDR1 SNHLY, CDR2 FYNNEI. V gave up 0 bases and J gave up 5 bases, with 2 bases separating them. The CDR3 bases are TGTGCCAGCAGTGAAGCGCGAAACACCATATATTTT. It specifies CASSEARNTIYF.

This clonotype came up a few times. This sequence joins TRBV5-1 and TRBJ2-7, with TRBD2 identical over 8 bases. V dropped 3 bases and J dropped 3; count of bases not matched to a gene: 8. The CDR3 is made up of 15 amino acids. Germline CDR1 reads SGHRS; CDR2 reads YFSETQ. The DNA for the CDR3 is TGCGCCAGCAGCTGGCAAGCGGGAGCCGGCTACGAGCAGTACTTC. Its protein product is CASSWQAGAGYEQYF.

This rearrangement joins TRBV20-1 to TRBJ2-3, with D perhaps TRBD2 (5 bases). This CDR3 contains 14 residues. Trimming left V 0 bases short and J 13 bases short, with 20 bases between. The germline CDR1 and CDR2 sequences are DFQATT and SNEGSKA (reference sequence). The CDR3 DNA sequence: TGCAGTGCTAGAGAGCTCCGGACTTATCCCTCGGAGTATTTT. This gives the protein CSARELRTYPSEYF.

The chain uses TRBV3-1 and TRBJ2-1; 9 bases are shared with TRBD1. Germline assignment: CDR1 LGHDT and CDR2 YNNKEL (reference sequence). J was trimmed by 2 bases and V by 4 bases; bases with no gene match: 3. The CDR3 runs to 15 residues. The CDR3 is CASSPWDRAYNEQFF. For the CDR3, the DNA is TGTGCCAGCAGCCCGTGGGACAGGGCCTACAATGAGCAGTTCTTC.

This clonotype was observed a single time. This chain links TRBV11-1 with TRBJ2-3; tentatively, D is TRBD1 (6 bases). The CDR3 has 18 amino acids. The germline CDR1 and CDR2 sequences are SGHAT and FQDESV (reference sequence). Trimming left V 3 bases short and J 1 base short, with 20 bases between. As DNA, the CDR3 is TGTGCCAGCAGCTTCTACACCCCCCAGGGGTCCCGCACAGATACGCAGTATTTT. Residues: CASSFYTPQGSRTDTQYF.

This clonotype was seen a handful of times. The rearrangement uses TRBV20-1 and TRBJ2-3; 11 bases align to TRBD1. Looked up from germline, CDR1 is DFQATT and CDR2 is SNEGSKA (reference sequence). V dropped 4 bases and J dropped 3; count of bases not matched to a gene: 6. The CDR3 length is 15 residues. The CDR3 DNA sequence: TGCAGTGCTAACAAAGGACAGGGGGCGACAGATACGCAGTATTTT. Its protein is CSANKGQGATDTQYF.

The CDR3 protein is CASSEARQKDEQFF. CDR3 sequence (DNA): TGCGCCAGCTCCGAAGCGAGGCAGAAGGATGAGCAGTTCTTC. The J gene is TRBJ2-1, the V gene TRBV10-1; D ambiguous. V shed 8 bases and J shed 8 bases, with 19 bases lying between them. This CDR3 is 14 amino acids long. Germline CDR1 reads WNHNN; CDR2 reads SYGVQD (reference sequence).

The gene calls are TRBV6-1 and TRBJ2-3; the D is unclear. CDR3 length: 13 residues. V lost 8 bases to trimming and J lost 5 bases, with 14 bases between them. Germline values: CDR1 MNHNS, CDR2 SASEGT. The CDR3 coding sequence is TGTGCCAGCTCCCAGGTTTCCCGAGATACGCAGTATTTT. This encodes CASSQVSRDTQYF.